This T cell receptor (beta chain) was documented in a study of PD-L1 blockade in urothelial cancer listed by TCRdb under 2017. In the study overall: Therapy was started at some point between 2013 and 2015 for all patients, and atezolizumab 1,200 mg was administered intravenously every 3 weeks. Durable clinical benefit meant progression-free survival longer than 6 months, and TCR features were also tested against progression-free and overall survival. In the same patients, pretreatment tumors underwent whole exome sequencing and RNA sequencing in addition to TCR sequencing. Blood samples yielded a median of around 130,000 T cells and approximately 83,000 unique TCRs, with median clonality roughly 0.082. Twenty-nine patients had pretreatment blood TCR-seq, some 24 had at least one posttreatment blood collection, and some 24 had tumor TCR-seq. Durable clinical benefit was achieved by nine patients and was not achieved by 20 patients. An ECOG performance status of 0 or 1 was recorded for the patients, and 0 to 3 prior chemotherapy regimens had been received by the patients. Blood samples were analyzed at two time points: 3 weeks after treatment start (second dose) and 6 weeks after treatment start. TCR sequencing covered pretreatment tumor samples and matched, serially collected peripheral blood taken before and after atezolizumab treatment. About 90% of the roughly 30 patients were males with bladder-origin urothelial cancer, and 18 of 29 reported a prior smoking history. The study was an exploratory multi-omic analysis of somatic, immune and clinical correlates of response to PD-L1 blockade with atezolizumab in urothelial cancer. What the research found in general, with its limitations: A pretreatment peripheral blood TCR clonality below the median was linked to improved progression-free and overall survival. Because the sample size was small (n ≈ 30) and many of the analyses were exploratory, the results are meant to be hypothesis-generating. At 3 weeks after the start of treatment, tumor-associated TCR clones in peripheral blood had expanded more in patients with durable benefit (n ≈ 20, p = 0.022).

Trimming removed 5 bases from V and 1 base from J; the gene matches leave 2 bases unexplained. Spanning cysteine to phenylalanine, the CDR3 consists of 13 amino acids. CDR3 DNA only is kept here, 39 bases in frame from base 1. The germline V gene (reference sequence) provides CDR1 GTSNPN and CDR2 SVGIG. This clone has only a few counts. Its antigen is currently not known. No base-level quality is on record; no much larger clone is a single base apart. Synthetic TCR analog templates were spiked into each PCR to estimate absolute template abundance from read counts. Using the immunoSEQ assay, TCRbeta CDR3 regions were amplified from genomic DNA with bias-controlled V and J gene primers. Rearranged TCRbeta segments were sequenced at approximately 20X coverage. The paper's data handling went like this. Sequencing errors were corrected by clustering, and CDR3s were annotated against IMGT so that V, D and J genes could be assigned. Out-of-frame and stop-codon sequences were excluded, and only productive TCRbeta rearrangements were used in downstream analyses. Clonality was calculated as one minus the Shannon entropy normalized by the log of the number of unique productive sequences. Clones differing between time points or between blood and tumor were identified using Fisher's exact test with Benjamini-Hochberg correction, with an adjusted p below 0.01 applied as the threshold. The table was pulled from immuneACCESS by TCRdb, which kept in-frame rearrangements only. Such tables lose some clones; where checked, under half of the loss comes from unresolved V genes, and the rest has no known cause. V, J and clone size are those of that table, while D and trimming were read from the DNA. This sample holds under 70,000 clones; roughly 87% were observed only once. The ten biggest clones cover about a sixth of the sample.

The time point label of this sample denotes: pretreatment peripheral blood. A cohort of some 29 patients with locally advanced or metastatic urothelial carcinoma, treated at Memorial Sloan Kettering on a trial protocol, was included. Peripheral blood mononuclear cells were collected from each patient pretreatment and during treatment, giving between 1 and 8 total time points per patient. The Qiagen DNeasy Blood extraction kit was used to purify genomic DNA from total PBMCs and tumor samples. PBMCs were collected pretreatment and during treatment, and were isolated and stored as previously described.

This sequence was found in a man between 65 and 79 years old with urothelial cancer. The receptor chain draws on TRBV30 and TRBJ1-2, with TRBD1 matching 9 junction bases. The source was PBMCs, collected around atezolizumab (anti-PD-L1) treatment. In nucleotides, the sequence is TGTGCCTGGGGGACAGGGCTTAACTATGGCTACACCTTC. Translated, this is CAWGTGLNYGYTF.